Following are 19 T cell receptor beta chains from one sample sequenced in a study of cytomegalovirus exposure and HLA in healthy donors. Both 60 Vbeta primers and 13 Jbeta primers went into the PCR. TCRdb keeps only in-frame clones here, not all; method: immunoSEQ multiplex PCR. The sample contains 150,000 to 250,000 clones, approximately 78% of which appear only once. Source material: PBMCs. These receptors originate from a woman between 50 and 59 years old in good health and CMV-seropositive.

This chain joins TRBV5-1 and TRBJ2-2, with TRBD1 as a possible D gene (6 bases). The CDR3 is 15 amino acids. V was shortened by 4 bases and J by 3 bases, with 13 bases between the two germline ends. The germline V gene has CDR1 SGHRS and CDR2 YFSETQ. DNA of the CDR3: TGCGCCAGCAGCCAGTACCAGGGGTACACCGGGGAGCTGTTTTTT. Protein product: CASSQYQGYTGELFF.

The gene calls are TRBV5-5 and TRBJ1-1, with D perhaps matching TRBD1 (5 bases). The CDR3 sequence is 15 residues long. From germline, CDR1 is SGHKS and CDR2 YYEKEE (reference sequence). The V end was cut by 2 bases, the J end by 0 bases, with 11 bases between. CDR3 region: CASSLNEQVNTEAFF. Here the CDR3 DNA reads TGTGCCAGCAGCTTAAACGAACAGGTGAACACTGAAGCTTTCTTT.

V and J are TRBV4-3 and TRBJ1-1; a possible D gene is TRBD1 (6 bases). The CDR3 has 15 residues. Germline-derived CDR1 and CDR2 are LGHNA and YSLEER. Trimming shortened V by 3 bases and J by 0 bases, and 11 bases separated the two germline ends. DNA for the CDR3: TGCGCCAGCAGCCAGGGGGCTCTCATGAACACTGAAGCTTTCTTT. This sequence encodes CASSQGALMNTEAFF.

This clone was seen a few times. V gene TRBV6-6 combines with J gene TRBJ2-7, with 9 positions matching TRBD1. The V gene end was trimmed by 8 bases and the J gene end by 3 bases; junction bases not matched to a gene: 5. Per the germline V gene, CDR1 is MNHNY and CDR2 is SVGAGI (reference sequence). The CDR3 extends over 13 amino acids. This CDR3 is CASARDRDYEQYF. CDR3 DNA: TGTGCCAGCGCGCGGGACAGGGACTACGAGCAGTACTTC.

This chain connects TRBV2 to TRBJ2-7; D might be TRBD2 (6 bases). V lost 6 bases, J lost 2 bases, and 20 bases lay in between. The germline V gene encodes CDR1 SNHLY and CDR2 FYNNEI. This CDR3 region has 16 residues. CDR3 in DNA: TGTGCCAGCAGACATCGCTCCGGGACTGCAACCTACGAGCAGTACTTC. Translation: CASRHRSGTATYEQYF.

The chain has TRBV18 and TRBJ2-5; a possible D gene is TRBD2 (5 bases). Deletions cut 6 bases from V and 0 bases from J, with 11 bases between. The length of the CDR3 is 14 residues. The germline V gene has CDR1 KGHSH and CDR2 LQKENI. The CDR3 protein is CASSLGIDQETQYF. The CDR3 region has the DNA TGTGCCAGCTCCCTCGGGATAGACCAAGAGACCCAGTACTTC.

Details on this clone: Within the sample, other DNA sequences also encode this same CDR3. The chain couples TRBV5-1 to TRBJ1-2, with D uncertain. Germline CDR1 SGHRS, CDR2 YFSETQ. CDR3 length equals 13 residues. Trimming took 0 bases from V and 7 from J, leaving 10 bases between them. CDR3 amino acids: CASSLAGGSGYTF. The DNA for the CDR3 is TGCGCCAGCAGCTTGGCCGGAGGGAGTGGCTACACCTTC.

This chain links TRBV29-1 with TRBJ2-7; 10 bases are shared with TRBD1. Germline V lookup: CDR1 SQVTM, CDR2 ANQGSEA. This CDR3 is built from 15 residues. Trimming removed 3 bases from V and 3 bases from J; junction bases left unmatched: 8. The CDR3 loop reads CSVEAQWDRGYEQYF. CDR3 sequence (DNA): TGCAGCGTTGAGGCACAGTGGGACAGGGGCTACGAGCAGTACTTC.

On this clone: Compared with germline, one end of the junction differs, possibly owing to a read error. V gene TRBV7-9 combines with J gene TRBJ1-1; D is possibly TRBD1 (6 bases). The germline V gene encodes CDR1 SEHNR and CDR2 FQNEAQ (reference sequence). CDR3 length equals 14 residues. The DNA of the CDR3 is TGTTCCAGCAGCTTATCGATGGGACAAGAAGTGGCTTTCTTT. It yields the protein CSSSLSMGQEVAFF. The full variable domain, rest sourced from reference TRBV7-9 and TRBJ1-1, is DTGVSQNPRHKITKRGQNVTFRCDPISEHNRLYWYRQTLGQGPEFLTYFQNEAQLEKSRLLSDRFSAERPKGSFSTLEIQRTEQGDSAMYLCSSSLSMGQEVAFFGQGTRLTVV.

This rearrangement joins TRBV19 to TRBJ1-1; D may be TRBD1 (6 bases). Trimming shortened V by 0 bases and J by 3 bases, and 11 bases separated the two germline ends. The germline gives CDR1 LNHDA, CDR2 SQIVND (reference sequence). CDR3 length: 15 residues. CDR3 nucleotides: TGTGCCAGTAGTATAGAGACAGGATTGGACACTGAAGCTTTCTTT. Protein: CASSIETGLDTEAFF.

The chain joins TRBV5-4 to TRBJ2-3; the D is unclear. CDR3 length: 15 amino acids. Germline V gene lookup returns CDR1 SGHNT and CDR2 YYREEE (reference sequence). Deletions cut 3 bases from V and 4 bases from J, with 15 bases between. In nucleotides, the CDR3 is TGTGCCAGCAGCTACCCTCGAGAGAGCTCAGATACGCAGTATTTT. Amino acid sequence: CASSYPRESSDTQYF.

CDR3 region: CASSSPGLADLTILPDTQYF. The CDR3 DNA reads TGTGCCAGCAGCTCGCCGGGACTAGCGGACCTCACGATTCTCCCAGATACGCAGTATTTT. The V call is TRBV7-3, the J call TRBJ2-3; TRBD2 aligns across 11 bases. The germline CDR1 and CDR2 sequences are SGHTA and FQGTGA. V dropped 4 bases and J dropped 4; count of bases not matched to a gene: 19. This CDR3 has 20 amino acids.

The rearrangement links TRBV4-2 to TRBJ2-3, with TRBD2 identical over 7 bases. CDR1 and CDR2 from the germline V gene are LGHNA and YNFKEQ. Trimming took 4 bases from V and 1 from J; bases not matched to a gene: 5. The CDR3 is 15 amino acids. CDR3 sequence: CASSRTLAGTDTQYF. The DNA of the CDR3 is TGTGCCAGCAGCCGAACTCTAGCGGGCACAGATACGCAGTATTTT.

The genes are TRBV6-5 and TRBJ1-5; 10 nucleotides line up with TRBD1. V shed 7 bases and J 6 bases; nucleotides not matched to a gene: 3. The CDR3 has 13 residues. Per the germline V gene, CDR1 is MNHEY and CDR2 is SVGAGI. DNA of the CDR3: TGTGCCAGCACGGGACAGGGGCTTCAGCCCCAGCATTTT. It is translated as CASTGQGLQPQHF.

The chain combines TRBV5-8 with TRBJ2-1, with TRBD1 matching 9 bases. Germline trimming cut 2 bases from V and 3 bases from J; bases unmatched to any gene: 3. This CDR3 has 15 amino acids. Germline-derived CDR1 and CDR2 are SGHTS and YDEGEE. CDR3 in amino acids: CASSFQDRGYNEQFF. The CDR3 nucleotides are TGTGCCAGCAGCTTCCAGGACAGGGGCTACAATGAGCAGTTCTTC.

CDR3: CASSPWSGGAGRTDTQYF. In DNA form, the CDR3 reads TGTGCCAGCAGCCCGTGGAGCGGGGGGGCCGGGAGGACAGATACGCAGTATTTT. V is TRBV11-2 and J is TRBJ2-3; 10 bases match TRBD2. This CDR3 is built from 18 residues. Per germline, CDR1 SGHAT and CDR2 FQNNGV. V gave up 5 bases and J gave up 3 bases; unmatched junction bases: 14.

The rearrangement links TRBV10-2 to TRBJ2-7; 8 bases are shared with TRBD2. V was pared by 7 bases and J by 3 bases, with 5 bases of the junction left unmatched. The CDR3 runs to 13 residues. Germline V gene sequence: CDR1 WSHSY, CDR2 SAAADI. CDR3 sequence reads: CASTTGGGYEQYF. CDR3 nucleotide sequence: TGCGCCAGCACAACCGGGGGGGGCTACGAGCAGTACTTC.

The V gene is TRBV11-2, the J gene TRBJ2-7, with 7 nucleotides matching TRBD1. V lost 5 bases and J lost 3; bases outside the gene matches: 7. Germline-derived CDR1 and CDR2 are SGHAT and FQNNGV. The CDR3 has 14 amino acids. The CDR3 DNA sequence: TGTGCCAGCAGCGATCTGGCAGGGGGCTACGAGCAGTACTTC. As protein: CASSDLAGGYEQYF.

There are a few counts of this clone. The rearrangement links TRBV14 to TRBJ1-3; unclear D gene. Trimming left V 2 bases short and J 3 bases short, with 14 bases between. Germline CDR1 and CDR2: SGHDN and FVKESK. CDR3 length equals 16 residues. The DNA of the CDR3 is TGTGCCAGCAGCCAAAGGAAGTCGGCGGGTGGAAACACCATATATTTT. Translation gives CASSQRKSAGGNTIYF.